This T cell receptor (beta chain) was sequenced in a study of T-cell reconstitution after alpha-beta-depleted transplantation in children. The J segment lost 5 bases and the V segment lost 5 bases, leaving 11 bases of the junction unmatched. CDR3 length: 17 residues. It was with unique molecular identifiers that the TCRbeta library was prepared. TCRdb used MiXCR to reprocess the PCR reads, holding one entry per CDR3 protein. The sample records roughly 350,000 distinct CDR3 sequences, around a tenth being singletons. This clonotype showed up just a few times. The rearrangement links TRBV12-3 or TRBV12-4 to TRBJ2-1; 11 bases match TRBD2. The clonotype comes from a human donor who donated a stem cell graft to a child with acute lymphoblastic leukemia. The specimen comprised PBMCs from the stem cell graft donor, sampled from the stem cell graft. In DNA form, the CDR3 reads TGTGCCAGCAGTCGCTTAGCGGGAGGGATCCTCGACAATGAGCAGTTCTTC. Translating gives CASSRLAGGILDNEQFF.